This TCR beta chain came from a study of shared T cell receptors in the human thymus. Sequencing used immunoSEQ multiplex PCR; TCRdb keeps in-frame clones, though not all of them. The sample shows over 350,000 clones, around 93% of them seen only once. The sample taken for sequencing was thymocytes. The clonotype originates from a human donor.

CDR3 nucleotide sequence: TGTGCCAGCAGGGGGACAGGGGGCTTCGGTGGCTACACCTTC. Its translation: CASRGTGGFGGYTF. The genes are TRBV9 and TRBJ1-2; 12 bases are a match to TRBD1. Germline lookup yields CDR1 SGDLS and CDR2 YYNGEE. Trimming removed 5 bases from V and 7 bases from J; junction bases left unmatched: 6. The CDR3 has 14 amino acids.